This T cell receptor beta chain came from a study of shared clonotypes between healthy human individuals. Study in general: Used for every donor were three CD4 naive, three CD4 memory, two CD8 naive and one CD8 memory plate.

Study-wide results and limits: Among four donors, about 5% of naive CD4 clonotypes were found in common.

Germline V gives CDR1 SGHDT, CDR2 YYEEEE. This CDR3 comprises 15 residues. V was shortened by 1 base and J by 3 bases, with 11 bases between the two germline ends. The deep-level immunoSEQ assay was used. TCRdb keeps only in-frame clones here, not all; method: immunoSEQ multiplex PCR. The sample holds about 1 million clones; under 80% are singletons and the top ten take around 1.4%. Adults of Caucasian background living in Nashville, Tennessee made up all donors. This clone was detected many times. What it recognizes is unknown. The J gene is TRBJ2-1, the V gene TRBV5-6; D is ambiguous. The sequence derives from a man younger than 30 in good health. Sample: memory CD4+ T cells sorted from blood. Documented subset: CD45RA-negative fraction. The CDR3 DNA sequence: TGTGCCAGCAGCTTGACTACAATGGGCTACAATGAGCAGTTCTTC. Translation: CASSLTTMGYNEQFF.